Listed below are T cell receptor beta chains from one sample, sequenced in a study of T cells after posttransplantation cyclophosphamide. TCRdb keeps only in-frame clones here, not all; method: immunoSEQ multiplex PCR. The sample has about 28,000 clones, around 86% seen once. The material sequenced was PBMCs. Every receptor here comes from a man aged 50 to 60. Each CDR3 is given with its conserved first and last residue. Each record gives: clone size, V gene, D gene, J gene, CDR3 DNA, CDR3 protein. A D gene is named only where the DNA matches it firmly. Size is stated for part of the rows, as once, few or many counts, or as a class when the clone is expanded.

-	TRBV18	TRBD2	TRBJ2-3	TGTGCCAGCTCACCAGCGACTAGCGGCACAGATACGCAGTATTTT	CASSPATSGTDTQYF
few	TRBV10-3	TRBD1	TRBJ2-3	TGTGCCATCAGTACACTGACAGGGGAAGATACGCAGTATTTT	CAISTLTGEDTQYF
once	TRBV7-9	TRBD2	TRBJ2-1	TGTGCCAGCAGCTTAGGCCAGCGGGGGCGGTCCTACAATGAGCAGTTCTTC	CASSLGQRGRSYNEQFF
-	TRBV5-1	TRBD2	TRBJ2-7	TGCGCCAGCAGCTTCACTAGCGGGCCCCCCAACTACGGGCAGTACTTC	CASSFTSGPPNYGQYF
-	TRBV29-1	TRBD2	TRBJ2-4	TGCAGCGTTACCGGGACTAGCGGAACCATTCAGTACTTC	CSVTGTSGTIQYF
-	TRBV5-1	-	TRBJ1-1	TGCGCCAGCAGCTGGGAGAATGAAGCTTTCTTT	CASSWENEAFF
-	TRBV10-3	TRBD2	TRBJ2-4	TGTGCCATCAGTGAGACGCTAGCGGGAGGGCCGGGCATTCAGTACTTC	CAISETLAGGPGIQYF
-	TRBV11-3	TRBD1	TRBJ1-5	TGTGCCAGCAGCTTAGTATCAGGGGGCAGTCAGCCCCAGCATTTT	CASSLVSGGSQPQHF
-	TRBV15	-	TRBJ1-4	TGTGCCACCAGCAGAGTGCAGGGGCAACGGAATGAAAAACTGTTTTTT	CATSRVQGQRNEKLFF
few	TRBV7-8	-	TRBJ2-6	TGTGCCAGCAGCTCCTTAACAGGATCCGGGGCCAACGTCCTGACTTTC	CASSSLTGSGANVLTF
-	TRBV7-9	TRBD2	TRBJ2-5	TGTGCCAGCAGCGGGGGGGGACTAGCGGGAGTAGAGACCCAGTACTTC	CASSGGGLAGVETQYF
once	TRBV6-6	TRBD1	TRBJ2-1	TGTGCCAGCAGTTACGCCCCCCCGGGACAGGGCGGTGAGCAGTTCTTC	CASSYAPPGQGGEQFF
-	TRBV4-2	TRBD1	TRBJ1-2	TGTGCCAGCAGCCAAGATCGACCCACAGGGGGGTATGGCTACACCTTC	CASSQDRPTGGYGYTF
few	TRBV6-5	-	TRBJ2-7	TGTGCCAGCAGTGACCGTTGGAGTTCTGACGAGCAGTACTTC	CASSDRWSSDEQYF
-	TRBV14	TRBD2	TRBJ2-7	TGTGCCAGCAGCCAATGGGCTAGCGGGAGATTAAGCTCCTACGAGCAGTACTTC	CASSQWASGRLSSYEQYF
few	TRBV10-3	TRBD1	TRBJ1-4	TGTGCCATCAGTCCGGGACAGTTTAATGAAAAACTGTTTTTT	CAISPGQFNEKLFF
-	TRBV25-1	-	TRBJ2-7	TGTGCCAGCAGTGATCATACCGGGACCAGGGGGTACTTC	CASSDHTGTRGYF
-	TRBV28	TRBD1	TRBJ1-6	TGTGCCAGCAGTTGGACAGGGGGAGATTCACCCCTCCACTTT	CASSWTGGDSPLHF
-	TRBV12-5	TRBD2	TRBJ2-3	TGTGCTAGTGGTTGGACCGGGACTAGTGATACGCAGTATTTT	CASGWTGTSDTQYF
-	TRBV6-6	-	TRBJ1-6	TGTGCCAGCAGCCCGAAACGGGAGTATTCACCCCTCCACTTT	CASSPKREYSPLHF
-	TRBV7-9	-	TRBJ2-4	TGTGCCAGCAGCTTAGAAGGGAGGAGGGAGTACTTC	CASSLEGRREYF
-	TRBV20-1	TRBD1	TRBJ1-2	TGCAGTGCTTGGACAGGGATTGGCTACACCTTC	CSAWTGIGYTF
once	TRBV5-1	TRBD2	TRBJ2-2	TGCGTCAGCATCGGGGGGTATCACACCGGGGAGCTGTTTTTT	CVSIGGYHTGELFF
-	TRBV6-5	-	TRBJ2-2	TGTGCCAGCAGTTACGCAGGGCCGAACACCGGGGAGCTGTTTTTT	CASSYAGPNTGELFF
few	TRBV19	-	TRBJ1-5	TGTGCCAGTACCACCTTAGGGAGGGGGGGCGGAACACGGAGCAATCAGCCCCAGCATTTT	CASTTLGRGGGTRSNQPQHF
-	TRBV7-2	-	TRBJ2-2	TGTGCCAGCAGCTTAATTGTCTCCGGGGAGCTGTTTTTT	CASSLIVSGELFF
once	TRBV9	-	TRBJ1-2	TGTGCCAGCAGCCCTGACGCACAGGGTTTTAACTATGGCTACACCTTC	CASSPDAQGFNYGYTF
-	TRBV7-6	-	TRBJ2-5	TGTGCCAGCAGCCCCGGACAGTTAGAGACCCAGTACTTC	CASSPGQLETQYF
-	TRBV28	-	TRBJ2-7	TGTGCCAGCAATAAAGAGGCCTACGAGCAGTACTTC	CASNKEAYEQYF
-	TRBV15	-	TRBJ1-5	TGTGCCACCAGCAGAGATGATGGCAGGGTATACGGCAATCAGCCCCAGCATTTT	CATSRDDGRVYGNQPQHF
-	TRBV6-1	TRBD1	TRBJ1-2	TGTGCCAGCAGTTCGTCCGGGACAGCCTACTATGGCTACACCTTC	CASSSSGTAYYGYTF
-	TRBV7-8	TRBD1	TRBJ2-7	TGTGCCAGCAGCCCATACAGGGGGCCCTCCTACGAGCAGTACTTC	CASSPYRGPSYEQYF
-	TRBV29-1	-	TRBJ1-2	TGCAGCACCGTACAGGGAGTATCGGGCGGCTACACCTTC	CSTVQGVSGGYTF
-	TRBV6-4	-	TRBJ1-2	TGTGCCAGCACCGCGTACGGAGGGAGTGGGGATGGCTACACCTTC	CASTAYGGSGDGYTF
-	TRBV27	TRBD2	TRBJ2-5	TGTGCCAGCACCTCCCCGACGTGGGGGCCGGGGGGGGAGACCCAGTACTTC	CASTSPTWGPGGETQYF
-	TRBV4-1	TRBD2	TRBJ2-3	TGCGCCAGCAGCCAAGGACTAGCGGGGGGGAGGAGGTCAGATACGCAGTATTTT	CASSQGLAGGRRSDTQYF
-	TRBV28	TRBD2	TRBJ2-1	TGTGCCAGCAGTTTTATCGGGTTGAGCGGGAGCAATGAGCAGTTCTTC	CASSFIGLSGSNEQFF
-	TRBV14	TRBD1	TRBJ1-3	TGTGCCAGCAGCCGACAGACAGGGTCTGGAAACACCATATATTTT	CASSRQTGSGNTIYF
-	TRBV7-9	TRBD2	TRBJ2-5	TGTGCCAGCAGCACGGGACTAGCGTTGGAGACCCAGTACTTC	CASSTGLALETQYF
-	TRBV7-8	-	TRBJ2-6	TGTGCCAGCAGCTTAGCGCGGGCAGGTTCCTACTCTGGGGCCAACGTCCTGACTTTC	CASSLARAGSYSGANVLTF
-	TRBV6-5	-	TRBJ2-7	TGTGCCAGCAGTTCTGGAGGGTCATACTACGAGCAGTACTTC	CASSSGGSYYEQYF
once	TRBV7-7	TRBD2	TRBJ2-7	TGTGCTAGCAGCTTAGCGGGAGGGCCTGGGCACGAGCAGTACTTC	CASSLAGGPGHEQYF
few	TRBV4-1	-	TRBJ2-7	TGCGCCAGCAGCCAAGGGTCCTTGGGCCTATCTCCTCTGGAGCAGTACTTC	CASSQGSLGLSPLEQYF
-	TRBV4-1	TRBD2	TRBJ2-1	TGCGCCAGCAGCCAAGTCGTAGCGGGAGTGGGGAATGAGCAGTTCTTC	CASSQVVAGVGNEQFF
-	TRBV7-9	TRBD1	TRBJ1-2	TGTGCCAGCAGCATAGGGGGCCACGGTTTGGATGGCTACACCTTC	CASSIGGHGLDGYTF
-	TRBV19	TRBD1	TRBJ2-2	TGTGCCAGTAGTATCCAGGGGGCGACCGGGGAGCTGTTTTTT	CASSIQGATGELFF
few	TRBV29-1	TRBD2	TRBJ2-2	TGCAGCGTTGGGGGAGGGAAGGTGGCGAGCACCGGGGAGCTGTTTTTT	CSVGGGKVASTGELFF
-	TRBV12-2	-	TRBJ1-4	TGTGCAAGTCGCTTAGTGGGCGGGTGGGGTAATGAAAAACTGTTTTTT	CASRLVGGWGNEKLFF
-	TRBV6-1	-	TRBJ2-7	TGTGCCAGCAGCTCCGTTCCCTACGAGCAGTACTTC	CASSSVPYEQYF
-	TRBV29-1	-	TRBJ2-1	TGCAGCGTTGACGGACAGTACAATGAGCAGTTCTTC	CSVDGQYNEQFF
few	TRBV28	-	TRBJ1-2	TGTGCCAGCAGTTTTCCGGGGGGCCGTAACTATGGCTACACCTTC	CASSFPGGRNYGYTF
-	TRBV28	-	TRBJ1-2	TGTGCCAGCAGTCCCCTGTATGGCTACACCTTC	CASSPLYGYTF
-	TRBV2	-	TRBJ2-5	TGTGCCAGCAGGAGGAGGGACAGCACCGAAGAGACCCAGTACTTC	CASRRRDSTEETQYF
-	TRBV7-2	-	TRBJ2-3	TGTGCCAGCAGCTTAGTAGTCTCCATAGATACGCAGTATTTT	CASSLVVSIDTQYF
-	TRBV19	TRBD2	TRBJ2-1	TGTGCCAGTAGTAATTTACTAGCGGGGGGTCTTTACAATGAGCAGTTCTTC	CASSNLLAGGLYNEQFF
-	TRBV9	-	TRBJ2-1	TGTGCCAGCAGCGTATTGGGGGGGGCCCCAGGGGAGCAGTTCTTC	CASSVLGGAPGEQFF
-	TRBV18	-	TRBJ2-5	TGTGCCAGCTCACCACCGAGCGGCCAAGAGACCCAGTACTTC	CASSPPSGQETQYF